Below are 29 T cell receptor beta chains sequenced from a single sample in a study of cytomegalovirus exposure and HLA in healthy donors. Libraries were prepared by immunoSEQ multiplex PCR; TCRdb keeps only in-frame clonotypes and omits some of them. This sample has 120,000 to 150,000 clones; 86% occur once, and the top ten carry 2.9%. The sequenced material came from PBMCs. The source is a man younger than 35 in good health and CMV-seronegative.

This chain connects TRBV19 to TRBJ2-2, with a weak D call TRBD1 (5 bases). V lost 6 bases and J lost 3, with 20 bases in between. Germline V CDR1 and CDR2: LNHDA, SQIVND (reference sequence). The CDR3 loop spans 17 amino acids. The CDR3 here is CASSPGRENVDTGELFF. The CDR3 nucleotides are TGTGCCAGTAGCCCGGGCAGGGAAAATGTGGACACCGGGGAGCTGTTTTTT.

The chain couples TRBV19 to TRBJ2-1, with 10 bases aligning to TRBD2. Germline lookup yields CDR1 LNHDA and CDR2 SQIVND (reference sequence). J gave up 6 bases and V 6 bases, and 8 bases lay outside the gene matches. This CDR3 contains 15 residues. The CDR3 is CASRETSGSFNEQFF. The CDR3 coding sequence is TGTGCCAGTAGAGAGACTAGCGGGTCTTTCAATGAGCAGTTCTTC.

V and J are TRBV12-5 and TRBJ2-1, with 7 bases fitting TRBD2. CDR1 is LGHNT and CDR2 is FRNRAP in the germline V gene. The J segment lost 7 bases and the V segment lost 2 bases, leaving 8 bases of the junction unmatched. The CDR3 is made up of 15 amino acids. CDR3 DNA sequence: TGTGCTAGTGGTTTGTTGGGACTACGGGCGAATGAGCAGTTCTTC. This translates into CASGLLGLRANEQFF. The whole variable domain, remainder taken from reference TRBV12-5 and TRBJ2-1, is DARVTQTPRHKVTEMGQEVTMRCQPILGHNTVFWYRQTMMQGLELLAYFRNRAPLDDSGMPKDRFSAEMPDATLATLKIQPSEPRDSAVYFCASGLLGLRANEQFFGPGTRLTVL.

The V call is TRBV27, the J call TRBJ2-1, with 13 bases matching TRBD2. Germline V gene lookup returns CDR1 MNHEY and CDR2 SMNVEV (reference sequence). With V trimmed by 4 bases and J by 7 bases, 4 bases remained unmatched. This CDR3 is 15 amino acids long. The CDR3 DNA follows: TGTGCCAGCAGTTCTGGACTAGCGGGGGTGAATGAGCAGTTCTTC. It codes for CASSSGLAGVNEQFF.

This clone is classed as medium-sized. The V and J genes are TRBV6-4 and TRBJ2-4; 7 nucleotides match TRBD2. CDR1 MRHNA and CDR2 SNTAGT come from the germline V gene. With 4 bases clipped from V and 7 bases from J, the junction kept 10 bases outside the gene matches. The CDR3 covers 15 residues. The CDR3 spells CASSVGGGEGNIQYF. The CDR3 region has the DNA TGTGCCAGCAGTGTTGGAGGAGGGGAGGGGAACATTCAGTACTTC.

The J gene is TRBJ1-5, the V gene TRBV28; no reliable D call. From germline, CDR1 is MDHEN and CDR2 SYDVKM. The CDR3 covers 12 residues. V was trimmed by 5 bases and J by 7 bases, leaving 9 bases between them. The CDR3 DNA sequence: TGTGCCAGCAGTAGCCCCCCCCAGCCCCAGCATTTT. This translates into CASSSPPQPQHF.

This chain links TRBV6-1 with TRBJ2-3; D is uncertain. This CDR3 has 13 amino acids. Germline values: CDR1 MNHNS, CDR2 SASEGT. V was cut by 7 bases and J by 2 bases, with 10 bases left in between. The CDR3: CASKRVITDTQYF. In DNA, the CDR3 is TGTGCCAGCAAACGGGTTATCACAGATACGCAGTATTTT.

In its sample, this clone was seen a few times. The chain carries TRBV9 and TRBJ1-6, with D possibly matching TRBD1 (5 bases). Germline V lookup: CDR1 SGDLS, CDR2 YYNGEE. The CDR3 covers 16 residues. V was pared by 3 bases and J by 7 bases, with 17 bases between. CDR3 protein: CASSAETQGLNSPLHF. The CDR3 coding sequence is TGTGCCAGCAGCGCCGAAACCCAGGGTCTAAATTCACCCCTCCACTTT.

The chain carries TRBV14 and TRBJ2-1, with 8 bases aligning to TRBD2. Germline V gives CDR1 SGHDN, CDR2 FVKESK. The J segment lost 3 bases and the V segment lost 1 base, leaving 8 bases of the junction unmatched. There are 17 residues in the CDR3. The CDR3 DNA reads TGTGCCAGCAGCCAAGCTGGGGCTAGCGGGCTCTACAATGAGCAGTTCTTC. Amino acids: CASSQAGASGLYNEQFF.

The chain is built from TRBV18 and TRBJ1-2; D remains ambiguous. Germline assignment: CDR1 KGHSH and CDR2 LQKENI. This CDR3 is built from 13 residues. Trimming took off 2 bases at V and 7 bases at J, with 11 bases between the two ends. CDR3: CASSPIRAGGYTF. The CDR3, as DNA: TGTGCCAGCTCACCAATCCGGGCGGGTGGCTACACCTTC.

CDR3 loop: CASSVGRGLGQPQHF. CDR3 in DNA: TGTGCCAGCAGTGTAGGCAGGGGGCTTGGGCAGCCCCAGCATTTT. The rearrangement uses TRBV2 and TRBJ1-5, with 8 bases matching TRBD1. The CDR3 has 15 residues. V lost 4 bases to trimming and J lost 7 bases; unmatched junction nucleotides: 9. In germline, CDR1 is SNHLY, CDR2 FYNNEI.

This sequence joins TRBV7-8 and TRBJ2-7; 9 positions match TRBD1. This CDR3 comprises 19 residues. With V trimmed by 5 bases and J by 2 bases, 19 bases remained unmatched. Germline V lookup: CDR1 SGHVS, CDR2 FQNEAQ. The CDR3 region is CASSPTWGDREIPTYEQYF. DNA for the CDR3: TGTGCCAGCAGCCCGACCTGGGGGGACAGGGAAATCCCAACCTACGAGCAGTACTTC.

The chain employs TRBV19 and TRBJ2-1; TRBD1 matches 10 bases. This CDR3 contains 14 residues. CDR1 LNHDA and CDR2 SQIVND come from the germline V gene (reference sequence). V shed 10 bases and J 4 bases; nucleotides not matched to a gene: 7. The CDR3 loop reads CATATGGPYNEQFF. In DNA, the CDR3 is TGTGCCACCGCGACAGGGGGCCCTTACAATGAGCAGTTCTTC.

This clone came up a few times. For the CDR3, the DNA is TGTGCCTCCAGGGGAGTGGGCACAGATACGCAGTATTTT. Amino acids: CASRGVGTDTQYF. The chain employs TRBV2 and TRBJ2-3, with D perhaps TRBD1 (6 bases). The ends were cut back, 11 bases at V and 1 base at J, with 13 bases in the middle. CDR3 length: 13 amino acids. Germline lookup yields CDR1 SNHLY and CDR2 FYNNEI. The whole variable domain, filled in from reference TRBV2 and TRBJ2-3, reads EPEVTQTPSHQVTQMGQEVILRCVPISNHLYFYWYRQILGQKVEFLVSFYNNEISEKSEIFDDQFSVERPDGSNFTLKIRSTKLEDSAMYFCASRGVGTDTQYFGPGTRLTVL.

J is TRBJ2-7 and V is TRBV10-3; TRBD2 matches at 8 bases. V was pared by 10 bases and J by 4 bases, with 3 bases of the junction left unmatched. Germline values: CDR1 ENHRY, CDR2 SYGVKD. The CDR3 is made up of 11 amino acids. Here the CDR3 DNA reads TGTGCCAACGGGGGGGGTTACGAGCAGTACTTC. Translation: CANGGGYEQYF.

This clone came up once. The chain joins TRBV27 to TRBJ2-2; the match to TRBD1 covers 8 bases. Germline V lookup: CDR1 MNHEY, CDR2 SMNVEV (reference sequence). The CDR3 extends over 16 amino acids. Trimming removed 2 bases from V and 6 bases from J; junction bases left unmatched: 8. The CDR3 region has the DNA TGTGCCAGCAGTTTAATGGGGCAGGGGGCTCCCGGGGAGCTGTTTTTT. Amino acid sequence: CASSLMGQGAPGELFF.

CDR3 region: CASRLNSGYADEQFF. The CDR3 bases are TGCGCCAGCAGGTTGAACTCCGGATATGCGGATGAGCAGTTCTTC. The chain combines TRBV5-1 with TRBJ2-1; no firm D call. This CDR3 region has 15 residues. V was cut by 5 bases and J by 8 bases, with 20 bases left in between. Germline CDR1 is SGHRS and CDR2 is YFSETQ.

This sequence joins TRBV5-5 and TRBJ2-6; D possibly corresponds to TRBD1 (6 bases). The CDR3 contains 17 residues. The V end was cut by 6 bases, the J end by 1 base, with 17 bases between. Germline V gives CDR1 SGHKS, CDR2 YYEKEE (reference sequence). The CDR3 DNA reads as TGTGCCAGCACCATGACAGGCTACACTTCTGGGGCCAACGTCCTGACTTTC. Its protein is CASTMTGYTSGANVLTF.

The rearrangement uses TRBV5-5 and TRBJ2-1, with D perhaps TRBD2 (6 bases). This CDR3 contains 16 residues. Trimming shortened V by 4 bases and J by 1 base, and 15 bases separated the two germline ends. From germline, CDR1 is SGHKS and CDR2 YYEKEE (reference sequence). As DNA, the CDR3 is TGTGCCAGCAGCGCGGCTGGTGGGACTTCCTACAATGAGCAGTTCTTC. This sequence encodes CASSAAGGTSYNEQFF.

The rearrangement uses TRBV4-3 and TRBJ2-3, with D tentatively TRBD2 (5 bases). V lost 0 bases and J 5 bases, leaving 12 bases between the germline ends. Germline lookup yields CDR1 LGHNA and CDR2 YSLEER. This CDR3 is 15 amino acids long. CDR3 region: CASSQDGVLVDTQYF. The CDR3 nucleotides are TGCGCCAGCAGCCAAGACGGGGTCCTGGTAGATACGCAGTATTTT.

The chain couples TRBV6-6 to TRBJ1-1; 7 bases match TRBD1. Trimming took 10 bases from V and 2 from J; bases not matched to a gene: 16. Germline lookup yields CDR1 MNHNY and CDR2 SVGAGI (reference sequence). CDR3 length equals 16 residues. This chain's CDR3 is CAITPPNRGVNTEAFF. For the CDR3, the DNA is TGTGCCATTACCCCTCCCAACAGGGGAGTAAACACTGAAGCTTTCTTT.

This clone occurred once. The CDR3 DNA sequence: TGTGCCATCAGTGAACAGGGTTTGACCGGGGAGCTGTTTTTT. Its translation: CAISEQGLTGELFF. The chain uses TRBV10-3 and TRBJ2-2, with TRBD1 as a possible D gene (6 bases). The CDR3 loop spans 14 amino acids. V shed 3 bases and J shed 5 bases, with 10 bases lying between them. Germline assignment: CDR1 ENHRY and CDR2 SYGVKD.

This chain joins TRBV28 and TRBJ1-1; D remains ambiguous. This CDR3 contains 13 residues. V lost 7 bases and J lost 6, with 15 bases in between. Germline assignment: CDR1 MDHEN and CDR2 SYDVKM. CDR3 sequence (DNA): TGTGCCAGCACCATGAGTAGGGAGGCTGAAGCTTTCTTT. Amino acids: CASTMSREAEAFF.

This sequence joins TRBV7-9 and TRBJ2-7; the match to TRBD1 covers 7 bases. In germline, CDR1 is SEHNR, CDR2 FQNEAQ (reference sequence). J gave up 2 bases and V 4 bases, and 5 bases lay outside the gene matches. The CDR3 has 14 residues. DNA for the CDR3: TGTGCCAGCAGCTCCCGGGACAGAGCCTACGAGCAGTACTTC. It encodes CASSSRDRAYEQYF.

J is TRBJ2-1 and V is TRBV5-1; 7 positions match TRBD1. This CDR3 has 16 amino acids. In germline, CDR1 is SGHRS, CDR2 YFSETQ. The V and J ends lost 0 bases and 3 bases, in that order; junction bases with no gene match: 6. This CDR3 reads CASSLGDRAFYNEQFF. The CDR3 DNA reads TGCGCCAGCAGCTTGGGAGACAGGGCTTTCTACAATGAGCAGTTCTTC.

This chain connects TRBV5-4 to TRBJ2-7; the match to TRBD2 covers 12 bases. Germline V gives CDR1 SGHNT, CDR2 YYREEE (reference sequence). The length of the CDR3 is 16 residues. The V segment lost 4 bases and the J segment 3 bases; nucleotides outside the gene matches: 8. The CDR3 DNA follows: TGTGCCAGCAGCCCCGGGACTAGCGGGCAAAACTACGAGCAGTACTTC. Residues: CASSPGTSGQNYEQYF.

This sequence joins TRBV12-1 and TRBJ2-2; the tabulated D call, TRBD1, remains unverified against the DNA. TRBV12-1 represents a pseudogene. The CDR3 has 16 amino acids. The CDR3 sequence: CASSSGTGGITGELFF. DNA for the CDR3: TGTGCCAGCAGCTCGGGGACAGGGGGCATCACCGGGGAGCTGTTTTTT.

On this clone itself: The sample carries other DNA sequences with the same CDR3. The chain recombines TRBV6-6 with TRBJ1-5, with D perhaps TRBD1 (6 bases). Germline loops: CDR1 MNHNY, CDR2 SVGAGI (reference sequence). V lost 0 bases and J lost 5, with 8 bases in between. The CDR3 runs 14 residues. The CDR3 sequence is CASSYSQGYQPQHF. The CDR3 coding sequence is TGTGCCAGCAGTTACTCCCAGGGGTATCAGCCCCAGCATTTT.

The V call is TRBV4-1, the J call TRBJ2-3; unclear D gene. The CDR3 has 17 amino acids. From germline, CDR1 is MGHRA and CDR2 YSYEKL. Between the trimmed V and J ends, which lost 1 base and 4 bases, there was a span of 18 bases. The CDR3 loop is CASSQAGPGVGPDTQYF. CDR3 nucleotides: TGCGCCAGCAGCCAAGCTGGCCCCGGAGTAGGTCCAGATACGCAGTATTTT.